This T cell receptor beta chain stems from a study of blood T cell repertoires in COVID-19. Study overall: Italy, Spain and the United States were the sources of the convalescent and acute COVID-19 samples. The analysed material was cDNA or gDNA that came from T cells, B-cell-depleted T cells, or PBMCs.

Per the study methods: Amplification of reference gene primers was used by the study to estimate nucleated cell counts. The table came from immunoSEQ multiplex PCR; TCRdb's copy has only in-frame clones and leaves some out. V, J and clone size are taken as reported in that table, and D and trimming were inferred from the DNA itself. The top ten clones hold around 15% of a sample with approximately 35,000 clones, 75% to 90% of them seen once. V dropped 2 bases and J dropped 0; count of bases not matched to a gene: 12. Germline values: CDR1 SGHRS, CDR2 YFSETQ. There are 20 residues in the CDR3. The clonotype was recovered from a man in his sixties with active COVID-19. The sequencing input was peripheral blood. The V call is TRBV5-1, the J call TRBJ2-2; 11 bases align to TRBD2. CDR3 nucleotides: TGCGCCAGCAGCTTCCAATACACTAGCGGGAGTTCGTCGAACACCGGGGAGCTGTTTTTT. It codes for CASSFQYTSGSSSNTGELFF.